One and the same sample provided the 15 T cell receptor beta chains below, sequenced in a study of blood T cell repertoires in COVID-19. Clones were sequenced by immunoSEQ multiplex PCR, and TCRdb holds only the in-frame ones, with some missing. The sample consists of 100,000 to 120,000 clones, approximately 82% of them appearing once. Sequenced: peripheral blood. These receptor sequences come from a woman older than 75 with acute or convalescent COVID-19.

CDR3 nucleotide sequence: TGCGCCAGCAGCTTGGTATGGGGGCGATCGTCCGCAGATACGCAGTATTTT. Protein product: CASSLVWGRSSADTQYF. The rearrangement joins TRBV5-1 to TRBJ2-3; TRBD1 is a possible D gene (6 bases). The CDR3 spans 17 residues. V shed 0 bases and J shed 4 bases, with 18 bases lying between them. Germline assignment: CDR1 SGHRS and CDR2 YFSETQ.

The chain recombines TRBV28 with TRBJ2-6, with D perhaps matching TRBD1 (5 bases). The length of the CDR3 is 13 residues. CDR1 and CDR2 from the germline V gene are MDHEN and SYDVKM. CDR3: CAVTVSGANVLTF. The CDR3 nucleotides are TGTGCTGTGACAGTCTCTGGGGCCAACGTCCTGACTTTC.

The chain joins TRBV7-8 to TRBJ2-2; a weak D match, TRBD2 (7 bases). This CDR3 has 12 residues. Trimming cost V 11 bases and J 7 bases, with 14 bases left between them. Looked up from germline, CDR1 is SGHVS and CDR2 is FQNEAQ. For the CDR3, the DNA is TGTGCCGTTAGGGGGGGTAACGGGGAGCTGTTTTTT. It is translated as CAVRGGNGELFF. Using reference TRBV7-8 and TRBJ2-2 for the parts outside the CDR3, the full variable domain is GAGVSQSPRYKVAKRGQDVALRCDPISGHVSLFWYQQALGQGPEFLTYFQNEAQLDKSGLPSDRFFAERPEGSVSTLKIQRTQQEDSAVYLCAVRGGNGELFFGEGSRLTVL.

The chain employs TRBV3-1 (or the pseudogene TRBV3-2) and TRBJ2-1; possibly TRBD2 for D (6 bases). The V end lost 1 base, the J end lost 6 bases, and 13 bases lay between the germline ends. Germline CDR1 and CDR2: LGHDT and YNNKEL (reference sequence). The CDR3 runs 15 residues. Here the CDR3 reads CASSQALTSANEQFF. The CDR3 coding sequence is TGTGCCAGCAGCCAAGCATTGACTAGTGCCAATGAGCAGTTCTTC.

The chain recombines TRBV30 with TRBJ1-2, with a weak D call TRBD1 (5 bases). V lost 4 bases, J lost 4 bases, and 16 bases lay in between. CDR3 size: 14 residues. Germline V gene sequence: CDR1 GTSNPN, CDR2 SVGIG (reference sequence). The DNA of the CDR3 is TGTGCCTGGATCCGGCGGGGGGTTTCCTATGGCTACACCTTC. Translated: CAWIRRGVSYGYTF.

The chain is built from TRBV7-6 and TRBJ1-5; no definite D call. Trimming removed 0 bases at V and 6 bases at J, with 15 bases between. CDR1 is SGHVS, CDR2 FNYEAQ, per germline. This CDR3 is 16 amino acids long. The CDR3 DNA is TGTGCCAGCAGCTTAGCACCGGGTGCAATCGGTCAGCCCCAGCATTTT. The encoded protein is CASSLAPGAIGQPQHF.

The rearrangement uses TRBV12-5 and TRBJ2-2; the match to TRBD2 covers 9 bases. CDR1 and CDR2 from the germline V gene are LGHNT and FRNRAP. The CDR3 runs to 15 residues. The junction had 7 bases not matched to a gene; V was cut back by 6 bases and J by 5 bases. CDR3 DNA: TGTGCTAGTGGAACGCCGGGACTAGCAACCGGGGAGCTGTTTTTT. This gives the protein CASGTPGLATGELFF.

The gene calls are TRBV7-9 and TRBJ2-2; D gene uncertain. With 0 bases removed from V and 4 bases from J, the gap between germline ends came to 3 bases. This CDR3 is 13 amino acids long. Germline CDR1 and CDR2: SEHNR and FQNEAQ (reference sequence). CDR3 loop: CASSLASTGELFF. Here the CDR3 DNA reads TGTGCCAGCAGCTTAGCGAGCACCGGGGAGCTGTTTTTT.

This sequence joins TRBV11-2 and TRBJ2-7; TRBD1 aligns across 10 bases. V lost 5 bases, J lost 5 bases, and 3 bases stayed unmatched. Germline V gene lookup returns CDR1 SGHAT and CDR2 FQNNGV. This CDR3 has 13 amino acids. CDR3 amino acids: CASSRQGANEQYF. CDR3 in DNA: TGTGCCAGCAGCCGACAGGGGGCCAACGAGCAGTACTTC.

The chain couples TRBV19 to TRBJ1-5; possibly TRBD1 for D (5 bases). In germline, CDR1 is LNHDA, CDR2 SQIVND (reference sequence). The CDR3 runs to 18 residues. V was pared by 5 bases and J by 2 bases, with 22 bases between. CDR3 region: CASSPGPGLQKGNQPQHF. DNA for the CDR3: TGTGCCAGTAGTCCGGGTCCGGGACTCCAAAAGGGCAATCAGCCCCAGCATTTT.

In this sample, this clone turned up many times. The chain is built from TRBV3-1 (or the pseudogene TRBV3-2) and TRBJ1-1; 7 nucleotides align to TRBD1. Germline lookup yields CDR1 LGHDT and CDR2 YNNKEL (reference sequence). After removal of 0 bases from V and 12 bases from J, the junction contained 10 bases not matched to a gene. The CDR3 sequence is 14 residues long. The CDR3 DNA sequence: TGTGCCAGCAGCCAAGATTCGGGAAACAGGGGTTCTTTCTTT. Protein sequence: CASSQDSGNRGSFF.

V and J are TRBV28 and TRBJ1-3; no reliable D call. CDR3 length: 15 amino acids. Trimming took off 1 base at V and 0 bases at J, with 7 bases between the two ends. Per germline, CDR1 MDHEN and CDR2 SYDVKM. The CDR3 reads CASSLLTASGNTIYF. CDR3 coding DNA: TGTGCCAGCAGTTTATTAACTGCCTCTGGAAACACCATATATTTT.

This clone occurred once. This chain connects TRBV5-4 to TRBJ2-3; 9 nucleotides match TRBD1. V trimming: 9 bases; J trimming: 5 bases; junction bases outside the gene matches: 13. The V gene's germline CDR1 is SGHNT and CDR2 YYREEE (reference sequence). The CDR3 is 15 amino acids. CDR3 in amino acids: CATSFRDRVGDTQYF. The CDR3 nucleotides are TGTGCCACCTCCTTCCGGGACAGGGTGGGAGATACGCAGTATTTT.

The J gene is TRBJ2-2, the V gene TRBV9, with 10 bases lining up with TRBD2. The CDR3 has 16 amino acids. Trimming at V came to 0 bases and at J to 7 bases, leaving 6 bases not matched to a gene. Germline values: CDR1 SGDLS, CDR2 YYNGEE. The CDR3, as DNA: TGTGCCAGCAGCGTAGTCAGCGGGGGGGCCGGCGGGGAGCTGTTTTTT. Translation: CASSVVSGGAGGELFF.

The chain couples TRBV6-4 to TRBJ2-1, with 9 positions matching TRBD2. With V trimmed by 6 bases and J by 0 bases, 3 bases remained unmatched. CDR1 is MRHNA, CDR2 SNTAGT, per germline. This CDR3 region has 15 residues. CDR3 residues: CASSPSGTSYNEQFF. CDR3 coding DNA: TGTGCCAGCAGCCCTAGCGGGACCTCCTACAATGAGCAGTTCTTC.